Reported below is one T cell receptor beta chain. Its target is not known. The sample comes from a study of cytomegalovirus exposure and HLA in healthy donors. In the study overall: The same platform as the approximately 730 first-cohort repertoires was used for the 110 or so validation repertoires, a later analysis reported.

Libraries were prepared by immunoSEQ multiplex PCR; TCRdb keeps only in-frame clonotypes and omits some of them. The sample shows approximately 120,000 clones, roughly 94% of them seen only once. Broader study findings: The study designated roughly 160 TCR beta chains cytomegalovirus-associated. Subsequent analysis revealed that first-cohort TCR clusters tended to co-occur in the 95 to 150 validation repertoires.

Sequenced: PBMCs. This sequence originates from a woman in her late teens or twenties in good health and CMV-seronegative.

The CDR3 here is CTSSQDVAGANEKLFF. CDR3 nucleotide sequence: TGCACCAGCAGCCAAGATGTGGCAGGGGCGAATGAAAAACTGTTTTTT. The V and J genes are TRBV1 and TRBJ1-4; the table's D gene call, TRBD1, was not cross checked with the DNA. TRBV1 is flagged as a pseudogene. The CDR3 covers 16 residues.